This paragraph reports one T cell receptor (beta chain). The sample is drawn from a study of blood T cell repertoires in COVID-19. Study in general: Researchers got acute and convalescent COVID-19 samples from the United States, Italy and Spain. T cells, B-cell-depleted T cells, or PBMCs supplied cDNA or gDNA.

Trimming took 4 bases from V and 0 from J, leaving 11 bases between them. The CDR3 runs 14 residues. Germline V gene sequence: CDR1 SGDLS, CDR2 YYNGEE. Clones were read by immunoSEQ multiplex PCR, and TCRdb kept only the in-frame ones, dropping some. The table shows approximately 280,000 clones, with just under 90% occurring only once. What the recovered Cohort 3 donors had was two negative PCRs, clearance, or symptom resolution. The sample consisted of PBMCs or T cells enriched from blood (not recorded which). The V and J genes are TRBV9 and TRBJ2-7; weak D call: TRBD2 (6 bases). This clonotype was obtained from an older woman who had recovered from COVID-19. DNA of the CDR3: TGTGCCAGCAGCTCCCGGGGGAACTCCTACGAGCAGTACTTC. This codes for CASSSRGNSYEQYF.